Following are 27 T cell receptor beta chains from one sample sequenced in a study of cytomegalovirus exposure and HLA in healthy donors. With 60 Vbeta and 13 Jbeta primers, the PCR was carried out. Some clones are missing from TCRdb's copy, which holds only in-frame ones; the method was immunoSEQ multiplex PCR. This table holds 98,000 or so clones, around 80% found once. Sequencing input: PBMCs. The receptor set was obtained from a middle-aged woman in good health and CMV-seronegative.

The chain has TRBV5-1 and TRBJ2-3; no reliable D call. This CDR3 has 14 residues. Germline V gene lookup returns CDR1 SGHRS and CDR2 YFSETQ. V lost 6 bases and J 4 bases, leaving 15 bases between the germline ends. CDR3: CASTPLEVADTQYF. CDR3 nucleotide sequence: TGCGCCAGCACCCCCTTAGAAGTGGCAGATACGCAGTATTTT.

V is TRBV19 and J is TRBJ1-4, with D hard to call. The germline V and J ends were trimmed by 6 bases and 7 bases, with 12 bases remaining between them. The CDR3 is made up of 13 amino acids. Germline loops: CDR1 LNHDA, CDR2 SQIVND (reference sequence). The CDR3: CASSDSFGEKLFF. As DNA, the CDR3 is TGTGCCAGTAGCGACTCCTTTGGTGAAAAACTGTTTTTT.

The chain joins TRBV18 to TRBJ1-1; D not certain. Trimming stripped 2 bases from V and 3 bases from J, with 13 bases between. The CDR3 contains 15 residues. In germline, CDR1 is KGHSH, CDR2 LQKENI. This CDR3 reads CASSPMGGGDTEAFF. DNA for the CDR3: TGTGCCAGCTCACCAATGGGAGGAGGTGACACTGAAGCTTTCTTT.

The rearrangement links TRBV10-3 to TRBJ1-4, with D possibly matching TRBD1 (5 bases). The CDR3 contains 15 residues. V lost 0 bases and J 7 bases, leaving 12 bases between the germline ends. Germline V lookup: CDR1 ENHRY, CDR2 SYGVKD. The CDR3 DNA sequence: TGTGCCATCAGTGAGTCTCAGGGTATCGGTGAAAAACTGTTTTTT. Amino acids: CAISESQGIGEKLFF.

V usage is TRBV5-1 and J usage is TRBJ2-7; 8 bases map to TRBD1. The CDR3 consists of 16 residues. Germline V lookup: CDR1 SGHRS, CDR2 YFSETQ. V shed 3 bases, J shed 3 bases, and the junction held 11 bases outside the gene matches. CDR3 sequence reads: CASSSQPGQGHYEQYF. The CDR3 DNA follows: TGCGCCAGCAGCTCGCAGCCAGGACAGGGCCACTACGAGCAGTACTTC.

CDR3 amino acids: CASSSRLAGMGGGTDTQYF. CDR3 sequence (DNA): TGTGCCAGCAGCTCGAGGCTAGCGGGAATGGGAGGCGGTACAGATACGCAGTATTTT. This chain joins TRBV7-6 and TRBJ2-3; 9 bases fit TRBD2. This CDR3 contains 19 residues. Germline CDR1 reads SGHVS; CDR2 reads FNYEAQ. With 4 bases clipped from V and 3 bases from J, the junction kept 17 bases outside the gene matches. Full variable domain (missing parts from reference TRBV7-6 and TRBJ2-3): GAGVSQSPRYKVTKRGQDVALRCDPISGHVSLYWYRQALGQGPEFLTYFNYEAQQDKSGLPNDRFSAERPEGSISTLTIQRTEQRDSAMYRCASSSRLAGMGGGTDTQYFGPGTRLTVL.

The CDR3 loop reads CASSQERLAGGVWDTQYF. CDR3 sequence (DNA): TGCGCCAGCAGCCAAGAGCGTCTAGCGGGAGGGGTTTGGGATACGCAGTATTTT. The chain carries TRBV4-3 and TRBJ2-3, with 12 bases that match TRBD2. Trimming took 0 bases from V and 6 from J; bases not matched to a gene: 10. The length of the CDR3 is 18 residues. Germline CDR1 LGHNA, CDR2 YSLEER.

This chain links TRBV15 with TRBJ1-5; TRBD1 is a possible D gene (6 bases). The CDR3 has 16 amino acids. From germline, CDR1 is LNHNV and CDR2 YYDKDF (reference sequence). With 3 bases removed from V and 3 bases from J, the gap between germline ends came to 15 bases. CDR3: CATSSERTVNNQPQHF. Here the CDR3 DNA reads TGTGCCACCAGCAGTGAGAGGACAGTCAACAATCAGCCCCAGCATTTT.

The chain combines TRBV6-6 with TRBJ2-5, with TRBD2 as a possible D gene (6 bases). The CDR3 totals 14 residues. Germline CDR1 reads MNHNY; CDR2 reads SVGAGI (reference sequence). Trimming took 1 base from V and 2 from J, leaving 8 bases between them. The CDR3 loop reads CASSYFGGQETQYF. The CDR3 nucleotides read TGTGCCAGCAGTTACTTTGGGGGGCAAGAGACCCAGTACTTC.

CDR3: CSVDRGTGGKEQYF. CDR3 nucleotide sequence: TGCAGCGTTGATCGGGGGACAGGGGGCAAAGAGCAGTACTTC. The chain has TRBV29-1 and TRBJ2-7, with 12 bases matching TRBD1. J was trimmed by 7 bases and V by 3 bases; bases with no gene match: 7. This CDR3 has 14 amino acids. Germline lookup yields CDR1 SQVTM and CDR2 ANQGSEA.

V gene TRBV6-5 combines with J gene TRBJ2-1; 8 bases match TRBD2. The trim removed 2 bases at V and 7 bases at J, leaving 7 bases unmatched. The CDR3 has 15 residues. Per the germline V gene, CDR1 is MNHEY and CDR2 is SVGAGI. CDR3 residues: CASSYGSGSTNEQFF. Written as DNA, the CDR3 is TGTGCCAGCAGTTACGGAAGCGGGAGTACGAATGAGCAGTTCTTC.

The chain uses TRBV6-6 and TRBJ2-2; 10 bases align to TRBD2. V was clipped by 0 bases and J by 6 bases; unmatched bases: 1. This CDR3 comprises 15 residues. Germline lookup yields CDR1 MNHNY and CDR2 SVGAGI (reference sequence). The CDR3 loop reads CASSYSSGRAGELFF. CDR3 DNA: TGTGCCAGCAGTTACTCCAGCGGGAGGGCCGGGGAGCTGTTTTTT.

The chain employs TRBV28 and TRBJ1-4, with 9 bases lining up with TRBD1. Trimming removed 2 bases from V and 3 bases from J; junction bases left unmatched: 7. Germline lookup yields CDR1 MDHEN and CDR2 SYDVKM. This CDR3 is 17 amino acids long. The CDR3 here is CASSLHGQGPSNEKLFF. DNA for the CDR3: TGTGCCAGCAGTTTACACGGACAGGGGCCTTCTAATGAAAAACTGTTTTTT.

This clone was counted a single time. The CDR3, as DNA: TGCGCCAGCAGCCAAGAAACAGGGGTGGGAGACAATGAGCAGTTCTTC. Its translation: CASSQETGVGDNEQFF. This chain connects TRBV4-1 to TRBJ2-1, with 7 bases identical to TRBD1. CDR1 MGHRA and CDR2 YSYEKL come from the germline V gene. This CDR3 comprises 16 residues. Germline trimming cut 0 bases from V and 5 bases from J; bases unmatched to any gene: 7.

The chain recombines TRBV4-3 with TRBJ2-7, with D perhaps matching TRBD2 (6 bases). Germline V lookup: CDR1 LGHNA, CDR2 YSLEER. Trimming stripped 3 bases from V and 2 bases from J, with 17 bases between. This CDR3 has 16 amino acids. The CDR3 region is CASSQGPSGSAYEQYF. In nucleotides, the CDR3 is TGCGCCAGCAGCCAGGGCCCGTCCGGGAGTGCCTACGAGCAGTACTTC.

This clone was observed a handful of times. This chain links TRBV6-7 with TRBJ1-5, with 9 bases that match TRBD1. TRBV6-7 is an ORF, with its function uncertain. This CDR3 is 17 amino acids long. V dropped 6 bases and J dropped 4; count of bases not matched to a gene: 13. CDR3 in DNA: TGTGCCAGCAGGGGGAATGACAGGGGGTGTCGGAATCAGCCCCAGCATTTT. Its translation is CASRGNDRGCRNQPQHF.

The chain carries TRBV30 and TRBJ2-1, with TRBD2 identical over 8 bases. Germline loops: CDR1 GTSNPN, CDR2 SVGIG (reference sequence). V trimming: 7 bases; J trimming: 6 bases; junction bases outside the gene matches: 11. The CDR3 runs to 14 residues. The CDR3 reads CALGSGSLGNEQFF. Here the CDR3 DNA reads TGTGCCTTGGGAAGCGGGAGTTTAGGCAATGAGCAGTTCTTC.

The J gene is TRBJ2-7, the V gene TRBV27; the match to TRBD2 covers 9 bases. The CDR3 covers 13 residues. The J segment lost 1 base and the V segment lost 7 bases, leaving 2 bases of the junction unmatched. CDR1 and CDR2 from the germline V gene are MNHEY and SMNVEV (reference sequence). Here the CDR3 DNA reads TGTGCCAGCACGCGGGGGGGTTCCTACGAGCAGTACTTC. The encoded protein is CASTRGGSYEQYF.

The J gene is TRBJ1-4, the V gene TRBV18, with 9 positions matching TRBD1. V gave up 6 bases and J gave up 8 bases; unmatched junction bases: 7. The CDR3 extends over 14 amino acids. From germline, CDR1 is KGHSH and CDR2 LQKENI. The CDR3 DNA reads TGTGCCAGCTCTAGGGACAGGGACGACGAAAAACTGTTTTTT. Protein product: CASSRDRDDEKLFF.

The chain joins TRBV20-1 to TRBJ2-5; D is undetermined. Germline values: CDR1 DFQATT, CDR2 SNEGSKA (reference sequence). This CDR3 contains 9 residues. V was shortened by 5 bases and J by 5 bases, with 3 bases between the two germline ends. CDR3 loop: CSARETQYF. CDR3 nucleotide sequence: TGCAGTGCTCGGGAGACCCAGTACTTC.

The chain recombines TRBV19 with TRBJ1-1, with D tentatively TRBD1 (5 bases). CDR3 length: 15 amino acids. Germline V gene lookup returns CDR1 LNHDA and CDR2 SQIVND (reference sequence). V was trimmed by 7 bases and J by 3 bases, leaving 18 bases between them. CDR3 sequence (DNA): TGTGCCAGTACTCATTCATGGCAGGGTCACACTGAAGCTTTCTTT. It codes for CASTHSWQGHTEAFF.

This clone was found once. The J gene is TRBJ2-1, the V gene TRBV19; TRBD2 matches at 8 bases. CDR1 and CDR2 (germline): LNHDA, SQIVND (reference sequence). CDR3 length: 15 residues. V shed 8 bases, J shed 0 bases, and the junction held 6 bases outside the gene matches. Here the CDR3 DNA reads TGTGCCAGTGCAGCCGGGACTAGCTCCTACAATGAGCAGTTCTTC. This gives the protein CASAAGTSSYNEQFF.

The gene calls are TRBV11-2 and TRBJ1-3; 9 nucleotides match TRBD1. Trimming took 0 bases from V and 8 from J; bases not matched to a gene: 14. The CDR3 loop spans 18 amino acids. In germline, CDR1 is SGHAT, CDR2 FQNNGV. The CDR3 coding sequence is TGTGCCAGCAGCTTAGATCTCGGAGGACAGGGGTTTGCGTACACCATATATTTT. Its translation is CASSLDLGGQGFAYTIYF.

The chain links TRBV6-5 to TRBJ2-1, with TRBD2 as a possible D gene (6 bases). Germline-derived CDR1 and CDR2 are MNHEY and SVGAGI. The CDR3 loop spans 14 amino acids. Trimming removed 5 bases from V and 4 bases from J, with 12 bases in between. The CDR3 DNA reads TGTGCCAGCAGTACCGGGACTTCTTACAATGAGCAGTTCTTC. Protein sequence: CASSTGTSYNEQFF.

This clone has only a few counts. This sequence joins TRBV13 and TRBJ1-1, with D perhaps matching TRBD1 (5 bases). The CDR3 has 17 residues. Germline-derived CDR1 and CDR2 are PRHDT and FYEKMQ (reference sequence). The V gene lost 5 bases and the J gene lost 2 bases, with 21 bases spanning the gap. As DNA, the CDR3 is TGTGCCAGCAGCCTGCCCAATTGGGGGGACGTTAACACTGAAGCTTTCTTT. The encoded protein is CASSLPNWGDVNTEAFF. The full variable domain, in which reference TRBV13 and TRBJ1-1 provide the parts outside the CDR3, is AAGVIQSPRHLIKEKRETATLKCYPIPRHDTVYWYQQGPGQDPQFLISFYEKMQSDKGSIPDRFSAQQFSDYHSELNMSSLELGDSALYFCASSLPNWGDVNTEAFFGQGTRLTVV.

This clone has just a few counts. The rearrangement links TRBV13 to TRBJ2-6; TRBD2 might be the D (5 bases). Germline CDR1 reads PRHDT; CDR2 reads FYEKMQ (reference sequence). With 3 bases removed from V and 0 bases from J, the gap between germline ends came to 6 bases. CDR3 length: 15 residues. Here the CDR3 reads CASSFTSSGANVLTF. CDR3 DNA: TGTGCCAGCAGCTTTACTAGCTCTGGGGCCAACGTCCTGACTTTC.

DNA of the CDR3: TGCGCCAGCAGCCCGGGACAGGGAAATGAAAAACTGTTTTTT. Residues: CASSPGQGNEKLFF. The chain couples TRBV5-1 to TRBJ1-4, with TRBD1 matching over 9 bases. The CDR3 runs to 14 residues. Germline V gene sequence: CDR1 SGHRS, CDR2 YFSETQ. Trimming at V came to 4 bases and at J to 5 bases, leaving 3 bases not matched to a gene.